This TCR beta chain was retrieved from a study of graft-versus-host responses after intestinal transplantation. Germline-derived CDR1 and CDR2 are SGHTS and YDEGEE. V was shortened by 5 bases and J by 5 bases, with 13 bases between the two germline ends. CDR3 size: 13 residues. On this clone: Its matching antigen is unknown.

Repertoires were generated with immunoSEQ multiplex PCR, while TCRdb's copy carries only in-frame clones and drops some. This sample has over 80,000 clones; 91% occur once, and the top ten carry roughly 0.2%. The chain is built from TRBV5-8 and TRBJ1-1; TRBD1 might be the D (5 bases). This sequence was found in a human donor who was the organ donor for an intestinal transplant. Sequenced material: unstimulated CD4+ T cells sorted from spleen or lymph node cells, taken before transplant. The chain's CDR3 is CASRPGSYTEAFF. For the CDR3, the DNA is TGTGCCAGCAGGCCAGGGTCTTATACTGAAGCTTTCTTT.